This TCR beta chain was found in a study of blood T cell repertoires in COVID-19. Background on the study: The study drew acute and convalescent COVID-19 samples from the United States, Italy and Spain. The analysed material was cDNA or gDNA that came from T cells, B-cell-depleted T cells, or PBMCs.

The germline V gene encodes CDR1 SGHRS and CDR2 YFSETQ. Trimming at V came to 4 bases and at J to 0 bases, leaving 8 bases not matched to a gene. The CDR3 length is 18 residues. In the original workflow: How many nucleated cells were present was estimated from reference gene primer amplification. Sequencing was performed with immunoSEQ multiplex PCR; in TCRdb, only in-frame clones are kept and a portion is missing. That table supplies the V and J calls and clone size; D and trimming were determined from the DNA. The sample includes some 240,000 clones, 70% to 85% seen only once; the top ten take approximately 9.6%.

Sequenced: peripheral blood. The sequence came from a woman aged 80 or over with acute or convalescent COVID-19. The rearrangement uses TRBV5-1 and TRBJ2-1, with 12 nucleotides matching TRBD2. Here the CDR3 DNA reads TGCGCCAGCAGCGGGGGACTAGCGGGCGCTAGCTCCTACAATGAGCAGTTCTTC. Translating gives CASSGGLAGASSYNEQFF.